Shown below are 25 T cell receptor beta chains from a single sample sequenced in a study of identical twins (TCRdb year 2016). Library construction relied on 5' RACE. TCRdb lists the instrument as Illumina HiSeq 2000. TCRdb cleaned the public reads at Q25 with fastp, built clones with MiXCR and kept in-frame beta chains. Records with the same CDR3 protein are collapsed into one entry carrying the most frequent genes and DNA. The sample profile shows about 890,000 distinct CDR3 sequences; roughly 12% of them were found once. The ten largest account for around 1.5% of the sample. These data were also filed under a second study, of yellow fever vaccine responses in identical twins.

What was sequenced was PBMCs. The receptors shown here come from a woman aged 18-29 years in good health.

The gene calls are TRBV4-1 and TRBJ1-2; D is undetermined. V was shortened by 3 bases and J by 5 bases, with 7 bases between the two germline ends. This CDR3 has 12 residues. Per the germline V gene, CDR1 is MGHRA and CDR2 is YSYEKL. CDR3: CASSQASYGYTF. In nucleotides, the CDR3 is TGCGCCAGCAGCCAGGCGAGTTATGGCTACACCTTC.

This clonotype occurred a few times. The chain links TRBV11-2 to TRBJ1-2, with D tentatively TRBD1 (6 bases). The CDR3 has 15 amino acids. The V and J ends lost 4 bases and 8 bases respectively, with 20 bases between them. Germline CDR1 SGHAT, CDR2 FQNNGV. The CDR3 loop reads CASSSDSNSLWGYTF. The CDR3 DNA reads TGTGCCAGCAGCTCGGACAGCAACTCCCTATGGGGCTACACCTTC.

This clonotype was seen repeatedly, ten times or more. The chain links TRBV24-1 to TRBJ1-5; D is uncertain. Trimming removed 1 base at V and 7 bases at J, with 7 bases between. The CDR3 has 13 amino acids. Germline V gives CDR1 KGHDR, CDR2 SFDVKD. The CDR3 protein is CATSDFRGQPQHF. The CDR3 bases are TGTGCCACCAGTGATTTTCGTGGGCAGCCCCAGCATTTT.

In its sample, this clonotype was seen a few times. The V and J genes are TRBV11-1 and TRBJ2-1; 9 bases map to TRBD2. CDR1 is SGHAT and CDR2 is FQDESV in the germline V gene (reference sequence). V was clipped by 5 bases and J by 6 bases; unmatched bases: 5. This CDR3 has 14 amino acids. CDR3 nucleotides: TGTGCCAGCAGCGGGACTAGCCACCTCAATGAGCAGTTCTTC. Protein sequence: CASSGTSHLNEQFF.

This clonotype has more than one count but fewer than ten. The gene calls are TRBV3-1 and TRBJ2-3; 11 bases are a match to TRBD1. Unmatched junction bases numbered 7, after V lost 2 bases and J lost 3 bases. The CDR3 has 17 residues. Germline V gene sequence: CDR1 LGHDT, CDR2 YNNKEL (reference sequence). The CDR3, as DNA: TGTGCCAGCAGCCAATTCCCGGACAGGGGGCAAACAGATACGCAGTATTTT. Protein sequence: CASSQFPDRGQTDTQYF.

The chain carries TRBV12-3 or TRBV12-4 and TRBJ2-3; 13 positions match TRBD2. The CDR3 is 17 amino acids. The V segment lost 1 base and the J segment 5 bases; nucleotides outside the gene matches: 6. This chain's CDR3 is CASSLVYRTSGGDTQYF. Here the CDR3 DNA reads TGTGCCAGCAGTTTAGTTTACCGGACTAGCGGGGGAGATACGCAGTATTTT.

This clonotype was counted many times. This chain uses TRBV4-1 with TRBJ1-4; D is uncertain. Deletions cut 4 bases from V and 2 bases from J, with 11 bases between. CDR1 and CDR2 from the germline V gene are MGHRA and YSYEKL. This CDR3 comprises 15 residues. CDR3 loop: CASSPHEGTNEKLFF. The CDR3 nucleotides are TGCGCCAGCAGCCCCCACGAGGGCACTAATGAAAAACTGTTTTTT.

This clonotype occurred many times. The chain employs TRBV28 and TRBJ2-7; TRBD1 is a possible D gene (6 bases). CDR1 MDHEN and CDR2 SYDVKM come from the germline V gene. The length of the CDR3 is 16 residues. V lost 6 bases to trimming and J lost 0 bases, with 18 bases between them. In nucleotides, the CDR3 is TGTGCCAGCAGCCCCGGGACACCTACGTACTCCTACGAGCAGTACGTC. Translation gives CASSPGTPTYSYEQYV.

In its sample, this clonotype was seen many times. The chain couples TRBV5-1 to TRBJ2-2, with D hard to call. The germline V and J ends were trimmed by 0 bases and 2 bases, with 8 bases remaining between them. The CDR3 has 15 residues. The germline V gene has CDR1 SGHRS and CDR2 YFSETQ. CDR3 loop: CASSLVQANTGELFF. CDR3 DNA sequence: TGCGCCAGCAGCTTGGTCCAGGCAAACACCGGGGAGCTGTTTTTT.

The chain has TRBV12-3 or TRBV12-4 and TRBJ2-7, with no clear D. The CDR3 totals 14 residues. V gave up 2 bases and J gave up 5 bases, with 13 bases separating them. CDR3 nucleotides: TGTGCCAGCAGTTTAAGTGGTCCTGGCGACGAGCAGTACTTC. It codes for CASSLSGPGDEQYF.

This clonotype was observed at least ten times. The V gene is TRBV4-1, the J gene TRBJ2-5, with D unresolved. From germline, CDR1 is MGHRA and CDR2 YSYEKL. The CDR3 consists of 13 residues. V lost 4 bases and J lost 5, with 11 bases in between. The CDR3 DNA is TGCGCCAGCAGCCGGGTAGTATGGGAGACCCAGTACTTC. Translating it yields CASSRVVWETQYF.

This clonotype was seen only a few times. The chain recombines TRBV3-1 with TRBJ2-2, with D unresolved. The CDR3 spans 13 residues. V was cut by 4 bases and J by 7 bases, with 10 bases left in between. CDR1 and CDR2 (germline): LGHDT, YNNKEL (reference sequence). The CDR3 bases are TGTGCCAGCAGCCCCCTCTTGGGCGGGGAGCTGTTTTTT. Residues: CASSPLLGGELFF.

This clonotype appeared a few times. The chain employs TRBV20-1 and TRBJ2-7; D perhaps matches TRBD1 (5 bases). Per germline, CDR1 DFQATT and CDR2 SNEGSKA (reference sequence). The V end lost 2 bases, the J end lost 0 bases, and 17 bases lay between the germline ends. The CDR3 has 16 residues. CDR3 amino acids: CSARWRRGTSSYEQYF. CDR3 DNA: TGCAGTGCTAGATGGCGTAGGGGAACCAGCTCCTACGAGCAGTACTTC.

This clonotype was counted many times. The rearrangement links TRBV9 to TRBJ1-2; D is uncertain. Trimming stripped 3 bases from V and 5 bases from J, with 11 bases between. The germline gives CDR1 SGDLS, CDR2 YYNGEE. The length of the CDR3 is 13 residues. CDR3 amino acids: CASSDTGVYGYTF. CDR3 nucleotides: TGTGCCAGCAGCGATACTGGGGTATATGGCTACACCTTC.

This clonotype was recorded a few times. The chain combines TRBV6-1 with TRBJ2-7; 13 bases are shared with TRBD2. There are 16 residues in the CDR3. CDR1 MNHNS and CDR2 SASEGT come from the germline V gene. V gave up 5 bases and J gave up 0 bases; unmatched junction bases: 4. The CDR3 here is CASSPGLAGSSYEQYF. The CDR3 bases are TGTGCCAGCAGTCCGGGACTAGCGGGGAGCTCCTACGAGCAGTACTTC.

The chain links TRBV28 to TRBJ2-4, with D possibly being TRBD2 (6 bases). The CDR3 length is 15 residues. CDR1 is MDHEN, CDR2 SYDVKM, per germline. Trimming took 3 bases from V and 2 from J, leaving 11 bases between them. CDR3 protein: CASSLGGTTKNIQYF. CDR3 sequence (DNA): TGTGCCAGCAGTTTGGGAGGTACAACCAAAAACATTCAGTACTTC.

This clonotype was observed many times. This sequence joins TRBV20-1 and TRBJ2-3; the D gene is possibly TRBD2 (5 bases). The germline V gene encodes CDR1 DFQATT and CDR2 SNEGSKA (reference sequence). V was clipped by 0 bases and J by 1 base, with 14 bases between them. The CDR3 length is 16 residues. CDR3: CSARDPLAGGTDTQYF. CDR3 coding DNA: TGCAGTGCTAGAGATCCTCTGGCGGGTGGCACAGATACGCAGTATTTT.

There are a few counts of this clonotype. V usage is TRBV15 and J usage is TRBJ2-5; 9 bases map to TRBD2. V lost 5 bases and J lost 2; bases outside the gene matches: 3. The CDR3 loop spans 14 amino acids. Germline CDR1 and CDR2: LNHNV and YYDKDF (reference sequence). The CDR3 DNA is TGTGCCACCAGCTTGACTAGCGGACAAGAGACCCAGTACTTC. Translated, it gives CATSLTSGQETQYF.

The rearrangement links TRBV6-5 to TRBJ2-5; D ambiguous. Per the germline V gene, CDR1 is MNHEY and CDR2 is SVGAGI. The germline V and J ends were trimmed by 2 bases and 4 bases, with 11 bases remaining between them. This CDR3 spans 14 amino acids. CDR3 sequence: CASSYRELSETQYF. Here the CDR3 DNA reads TGTGCCAGCAGTTACAGGGAACTTTCAGAGACCCAGTACTTC.

The DNA for the CDR3 is TGTGCCAGCAGCTTTTTCAGATCTCTCACAGATACGCAGTATTTT. It specifies CASSFFRSLTDTQYF. The chain combines TRBV11-1 with TRBJ2-3; no reliable D call. Trimming removed 3 bases at V and 2 bases at J, with 12 bases between. The CDR3 extends over 15 amino acids. Germline CDR1 SGHAT, CDR2 FQDESV (reference sequence).

The chain couples TRBV28 to TRBJ2-4; 13 bases align to TRBD2. Germline V gene lookup returns CDR1 MDHEN and CDR2 SYDVKM. V lost 7 bases and J lost 1; bases outside the gene matches: 25. This CDR3 spans 23 amino acids. The CDR3 loop reads CASKPPGTSGEGRTTGAKNIQYF. In DNA, the CDR3 is TGTGCCAGCAAACCCCCCGGGACTAGCGGGGAGGGGCGAACCACCGGGGCCAAAAACATTCAGTACTTC.

This clonotype showed up many times. J is TRBJ1-1 and V is TRBV6-1; no definite D call. Germline V lookup: CDR1 MNHNS, CDR2 SASEGT. V lost 8 bases, J lost 2 bases, and 12 bases lay in between. The CDR3 runs to 13 residues. The DNA for the CDR3 is TGTGCCAGCGAGAGGACCCAAAACACTGAAGCTTTCTTT. Protein product: CASERTQNTEAFF.

The chain has TRBV2 and TRBJ2-1, with TRBD2 as a possible D gene (6 bases). Trimming removed 6 bases from V and 2 bases from J, with 11 bases in between. Per the germline V gene, CDR1 is SNHLY and CDR2 is FYNNEI. The CDR3 length is 14 residues. In nucleotides, the CDR3 is TGTGCCAGCAGGGCGGGGCTCGCCTACAATGAGCAGTTCTTC. Its translation is CASRAGLAYNEQFF.

This clonotype was picked up many times. V is TRBV5-1 and J is TRBJ2-5; tentative D call: TRBD1 (6 bases). Germline V gene data show CDR1 as SGHRS and CDR2 as YFSETQ. V was shortened by 0 bases and J by 5 bases, with 14 bases between the two germline ends. This CDR3 contains 15 residues. This CDR3 reads CASSLGSTQGETQYF. CDR3 nucleotide sequence: TGCGCCAGCAGCTTGGGATCCACCCAGGGGGAGACCCAGTACTTC.

The genes are TRBV20-1 and TRBJ2-1, with 9 bases lining up with TRBD1. The CDR3 length is 13 residues. The germline V gene has CDR1 DFQATT and CDR2 SNEGSKA (reference sequence). With V trimmed by 3 bases and J by 8 bases, 5 bases remained unmatched. The CDR3 region has the DNA TGCAGTGCTAGTCGGGACAGGGTCTATGAGCAGTTCTTC. This codes for CSASRDRVYEQFF.